The clone carrying this T cell receptor (beta chain) has only a few counts. Each participant's cohort was designated according to participant-reported clinical history. This entry comes from a study of blood T cell repertoires in COVID-19. Overall study context: T cells, B-cell-depleted T cells, or PBMCs supplied cDNA or gDNA.

In the authors' methods: How many nucleated cells were present was estimated from reference gene primer amplification. Method: immunoSEQ multiplex PCR; TCRdb's copy keeps in-frame clones and lacks some. The V and J calls and clone size are taken from that table; D and trimming were inferred from the DNA. The data hold under 300,000 clones, with about 88% observed a single time. This clonotype originated in a woman between 50 and 59 years old who had been exposed to COVID-19. Sequenced: PBMCs or T cells enriched from blood (not recorded which).

The CDR3 here is CASSIEQGVYEQYF. The CDR3 DNA follows: TGTGCCAGTAGTATTGAACAGGGGGTTTACGAGCAGTACTTC. The chain couples TRBV19 to TRBJ2-7; 8 positions match TRBD1. The germline CDR1 and CDR2 sequences are LNHDA and SQIVND (reference sequence). The junction had 5 bases not matched to a gene; V was cut back by 3 bases and J by 4 bases. The CDR3 has 14 residues.